This entry describes one T cell receptor (beta chain). There are 16 residues in the CDR3. CDR1 is LNHDA, CDR2 SQIVND, per germline (reference sequence). V was clipped by 3 bases and J by 4 bases, with 16 bases between them. This sample was taken from a study of OX40 agonist ivuxolimab in advanced cancers. This table comes from immunoSEQ multiplex PCR, and its TCRdb copy is limited to in-frame clones, with some not included. The table shows approximately 35,000 clones, with 74% occurring only once. Sequencing used CD4+ or CD8+ T cells sorted from blood, obtained in a trial of the OX40 agonist ivuxolimab. The chain has TRBV19 and TRBJ1-3; no definite D call. This receptor was obtained from an adult with an advanced solid tumor such as melanoma, head and neck, liver or kidney cancer. CDR3 region: CASSIVRVNWGNTIYF. DNA of the CDR3: TGTGCCAGTAGTATCGTTAGGGTCAACTGGGGAAACACCATATATTTT. Full variable domain (rest looked up from reference TRBV19 and TRBJ1-3): DGGITQSPKYLFRKEGQNVTLSCEQNLNHDAMYWYRQDPGQGLRLIYYSQIVNDFQKGDIAEGYSVSREKKESFPLTVTSAQKNPTAFYLCASSIVRVNWGNTIYFGEGSWLTVV.